This TCR beta chain was obtained from a study of T cells in Graves' hyperthyroidism and ophthalmopathy. This clonotype came up many times. CDR1 is GTSNPN and CDR2 is SVGIG in the germline V gene (reference sequence). V was pared by 0 bases and J by 7 bases, with 15 bases between. CDR3 size: 15 residues. Researchers amplified the TCR beta CDR3 regions from RNA transcripts. TCR CDR3 underwent first-round RT-PCR with the HTBI primer set. A single record per CDR3 protein comes from TCRdb applying MiXCR to the multiplex PCR reads. Among a few hundred thousand distinct CDR3 sequences, roughly 18% were seen once, and the ten largest hold approximately 15%. Exclusion criteria comprised uncontrolled infection, other autoimmune disease, pregnancy or lactation.

The chain couples TRBV30 to TRBJ1-4; no definite D call. The sample comprised blood. The origin of this receptor is a woman aged 18 to 35 with Graves' ophthalmopathy. CDR3 in amino acids: CAWSVPGSGSEKLFF. The CDR3 bases are TGTGCCTGGAGTGTACCTGGGTCGGGGAGTGAAAAACTGTTTTTT. The full variable domain, in which reference TRBV30 and TRBJ1-4 provide the parts outside the CDR3, is SQTIHQWPATLVQPVGSPLSLECTVEGTSNPNLYWYRQAAGRGLQLLFYSVGIGQISSEVPQNLSASRPQDRQFILSSKKLLLSDSGFYLCAWSVPGSGSEKLFFGSGTQLSVL.